The 17 T cell receptor beta chains below all came from one sample that was sequenced in a study of shared clonotypes between healthy human individuals (dated by TCRdb to the early 2020s). Preparation of the library involved the immunoSEQ multiplex PCR assay. TCRdb took over this immuneACCESS table, retaining in-frame rearrangements with V and J assigned. Such tables are incomplete; in checked studies, under half of the missing clones stem from an unresolved V gene, and the remainder is unexplained. Counted in this sample were just over 2,000,000 clones; roughly 96% of them appeared once. Of the sample, roughly 0.13% falls within the top ten clones. The sequenced material came from naive CD4+ T cells sorted from blood. The cell subset or site label here, explained by the study, means: CD45RA+ positively selected. These receptors all come from a man aged 18 to 29 in good health.

The chain carries TRBV28 and TRBJ2-7, with a tentative D call TRBD2 (7 bases). The CDR3 runs 15 residues. With 7 bases removed from V and 4 bases from J, the gap between germline ends came to 20 bases. Germline V gene data show CDR1 as MDHEN and CDR2 as SYDVKM. The CDR3, as DNA: TGTGCCAGCATCCTCGCGGGGGCGACTCGGTACGAGCAGTACTTC. As protein: CASILAGATRYEQYF.

A single count supports this clone. The genes are TRBV6-1 and TRBJ1-6, with 11 bases fitting TRBD1. The V segment lost 4 bases and the J segment 6 bases; nucleotides outside the gene matches: 2. The germline gives CDR1 MNHNS, CDR2 SASEGT. The CDR3 length is 15 residues. For the CDR3, the DNA is TGTGCCAGCAGTGGGACAGGGGGCGGTAATTCACCCCTCCACTTT. Amino acid sequence: CASSGTGGGNSPLHF.

This sequence joins TRBV12-5 and TRBJ2-3; the D call may be TRBD1 or TRBD2 (5 bases each). V lost 7 bases, J lost 2 bases, and 13 bases lay in between. This CDR3 region has 14 residues. The germline V gene encodes CDR1 LGHNT and CDR2 FRNRAP. CDR3 in amino acids: CASALGVATDTQYF. The CDR3 nucleotides are TGTGCTAGTGCCCTGGGGGTAGCCACAGATACGCAGTATTTT.

The chain is built from TRBV2 and TRBJ2-7, with unresolved D. Trimming shortened V by 11 bases and J by 2 bases, and 13 bases separated the two germline ends. Germline CDR1 SNHLY, CDR2 FYNNEI. The CDR3 covers 12 residues. The CDR3 is CAGQADTYEQYF. CDR3 DNA sequence: TGTGCCGGGCAGGCAGACACCTACGAGCAGTACTTC.

This rearrangement joins TRBV4-1 to TRBJ2-3; 10 positions match TRBD2. Germline values: CDR1 MGHRA, CDR2 YSYEKL. The V and J ends lost 3 bases and 1 base, in that order; junction bases with no gene match: 4. The CDR3 has 16 amino acids. CDR3 residues: CASSHLGLAGTDTQYF. The CDR3 DNA follows: TGCGCCAGCAGCCATCTCGGACTAGCGGGCACAGATACGCAGTATTTT.

The V and J genes are TRBV6-5 and TRBJ2-2; D call uncertain. CDR3 length: 12 amino acids. Per germline, CDR1 MNHEY and CDR2 SVGAGI. The V end was cut by 2 bases, the J end by 6 bases, with 4 bases between. CDR3 bases: TGTGCCAGCAGTTACGTCTCCGGGGAGCTGTTTTTT. Protein: CASSYVSGELFF.

This chain links TRBV28 with TRBJ2-5, with D perhaps matching TRBD2 (6 bases). V shed 2 bases and J shed 5 bases, with 12 bases lying between them. Germline V gene sequence: CDR1 MDHEN, CDR2 SYDVKM. The CDR3 runs to 14 residues. The CDR3 protein is CASSLGGTWETQYF. Written as DNA, the CDR3 is TGTGCCAGCAGTTTAGGGGGGACGTGGGAGACCCAGTACTTC.

This rearrangement joins TRBV6-5 to TRBJ1-1, with D possibly matching TRBD1 (5 bases). Germline-derived CDR1 and CDR2 are MNHEY and SVGAGI. The CDR3 has 15 amino acids. The ends were cut back, 4 bases at V and 4 bases at J, with 16 bases in the middle. DNA for the CDR3: TGTGCCAGCAGTTCCTATGGGGCGGGGGGCACTGAAGCTTTCTTT. Residues: CASSSYGAGGTEAFF.

The V call is TRBV2, the J call TRBJ2-3, with TRBD2 matching 12 bases. CDR1 is SNHLY and CDR2 is FYNNEI in the germline V gene. V lost 3 bases, J lost 7 bases, and 5 bases stayed unmatched. The CDR3 totals 15 residues. CDR3: CASSEGLAGENTQYF. CDR3 sequence (DNA): TGTGCCAGCAGTGAGGGACTAGCGGGCGAGAATACGCAGTATTTT.

The chain carries TRBV7-2 and TRBJ2-7; 8 bases line up with TRBD1. Germline V CDR1 and CDR2: SGHTA, FQGNSA. The CDR3 has 14 amino acids. Trimming removed 5 bases from V and 0 bases from J; junction bases left unmatched: 3. The CDR3 DNA reads TGTGCCAGCAGCCGGACAGGGAGCTCCTACGAGCAGTACTTC. Protein sequence: CASSRTGSSYEQYF.

This clone showed up just a few times. In the same sample, other DNA sequences code for this CDR3. This chain connects TRBV6-5 to TRBJ2-6; D is undetermined. CDR3 length: 15 residues. The germline CDR1 and CDR2 sequences are MNHEY and SVGAGI. The germline V and J ends were trimmed by 6 bases and 0 bases, with 9 bases remaining between them. The CDR3: CASSLDNSGANVLTF. In DNA form, the CDR3 reads TGTGCCAGCAGCCTCGACAACTCTGGGGCCAACGTCCTGACTTTC.

This clone was counted many times. Other nucleotide sequences in the sample specify the same CDR3. V gene TRBV28 combines with J gene TRBJ1-2, with 8 bases lining up with TRBD1. The CDR3 loop spans 14 amino acids. Per the germline V gene, CDR1 is MDHEN and CDR2 is SYDVKM. V dropped 9 bases and J dropped 0; count of bases not matched to a gene: 6. CDR3 in amino acids: CASQPQGANYGYTF. The CDR3 DNA reads TGTGCCAGTCAGCCACAGGGGGCTAACTATGGCTACACCTTC.

The V gene is TRBV6-5, the J gene TRBJ1-6; D not certain. The CDR3 totals 15 residues. V was pared by 6 bases and J by 9 bases, with 18 bases between. CDR1 and CDR2 from the germline V gene are MNHEY and SVGAGI. CDR3 DNA sequence: TGTGCCAGCAGACCTGGGAGAGGTTCGGGTTCACCCCTCCACTTT. Translating it yields CASRPGRGSGSPLHF.

This clone was seen a few times. This chain connects TRBV7-9 to TRBJ2-1, with D possibly matching TRBD2 (6 bases). Trimming removed 8 bases from V and 9 bases from J, with 14 bases in between. CDR3 length equals 12 residues. CDR1 and CDR2 (germline): SEHNR, FQNEAQ (reference sequence). CDR3: CASAREEGEQFF. The CDR3 region has the DNA TGTGCCAGCGCTCGAGAGGAGGGTGAGCAGTTCTTC.

The CDR3 here is CASLAATTNTEAFF. CDR3 DNA: TGTGCCAGCCTGGCAGCAACTACGAACACTGAAGCTTTCTTT. The J gene is TRBJ1-1, the V gene TRBV2, with D hard to call. The germline gives CDR1 SNHLY, CDR2 FYNNEI. The V end lost 8 bases, the J end lost 1 base, and 14 bases lay between the germline ends. The CDR3 loop spans 14 amino acids.

The chain recombines TRBV6-4 with TRBJ2-7, with D tentatively TRBD1 or TRBD2 (5 bases each). Deletions cut 6 bases from V and 3 bases from J, with 12 bases between. This CDR3 region has 13 residues. CDR1 is MRHNA, CDR2 SNTAGT, per germline. CDR3 in amino acids: CASSSGPSYEQYF. The CDR3 DNA reads as TGTGCCAGCAGCTCGGGACCTAGCTACGAGCAGTACTTC.

The chain recombines TRBV28 with TRBJ1-1; D remains unclear. Germline CDR1 is MDHEN and CDR2 is SYDVKM. Trimming cost V 3 bases and J 4 bases, with 6 bases left between them. CDR3 size: 12 residues. This CDR3 is CASSFGFTEAFF. DNA of the CDR3: TGTGCCAGCAGTTTCGGCTTCACTGAAGCTTTCTTT.